This T cell receptor (beta chain) was identified during a study of shared clonotypes between healthy human individuals. Data came from immunoSEQ multiplex PCR; TCRdb stores just in-frame clones and leaves some out. Of roughly 770,000 clones in the sample, approximately 96% were seen once. Points on this clone: Antigen unknown.

Whole-study findings and limits: Depth was large, yet rarefaction showed that sorted-subset sequencing was incomplete.

The germline V and J ends were trimmed by 2 bases and 2 bases, with 12 bases remaining between them. From germline, CDR1 is LGHNA and CDR2 YSLEER. The CDR3 is 15 residues long. Terminally differentiated effector memory CD45RA+ cells were excluded by CCR7 positive selection of CD45RO-negative cells. This TCR was recovered from a man aged 25 to 40 in good health. The sample consisted of naive CD8+ T cells sorted from blood. The J gene is TRBJ1-2, the V gene TRBV4-3; D is unclear. The CDR3 region has the DNA TGCGCCAGCAGCCAAATGGGGAGAGGGAACTATGGCTACACCTTC. Protein: CASSQMGRGNYGYTF.